These 17 T cell receptor beta chains were sequenced from one sample in a study of blood T cell repertoires in COVID-19. This table comes from immunoSEQ multiplex PCR, and its TCRdb copy is limited to in-frame clones, with some not included. This sample has 150,000 or so clones; 60% to 85% occur once, and the top ten carry approximately 5%. The sequencing sample was made of peripheral blood. The receptors were gathered from an elderly woman with active or convalescent COVID-19.

This chain uses TRBV7-9 with TRBJ2-7, with D possibly TRBD1 on 6 matching bases. The CDR3 is 14 amino acids. Trimming cost V 3 bases and J 1 base, with 10 bases left between them. Germline CDR1 SEHNR, CDR2 FQNEAQ (reference sequence). Here the CDR3 reads CASSFGQPSYEQYF. CDR3 nucleotide sequence: TGTGCCAGCAGCTTCGGACAGCCTTCCTACGAGCAGTACTTC.

The gene calls are TRBV7-9 and TRBJ2-5, with TRBD1 matching over 7 bases. CDR3 size: 16 residues. The V and J ends lost 6 bases and 1 base, in that order; junction bases with no gene match: 11. CDR1 and CDR2 from the germline V gene are SEHNR and FQNEAQ (reference sequence). CDR3 sequence: CASREGTVASQETQYF. The CDR3 coding sequence is TGTGCCAGCAGGGAAGGGACAGTGGCCTCCCAAGAGACCCAGTACTTC.

This clone appeared a few times. The chain has TRBV5-4 and TRBJ2-7; TRBD1 matches at 7 bases. The germline CDR1 and CDR2 sequences are SGHNT and YYREEE (reference sequence). This CDR3 is built from 14 residues. With 4 bases clipped from V and 0 bases from J, the junction kept 4 bases outside the gene matches. This CDR3 is CASSHRDSSYEQYF. CDR3 in DNA: TGTGCCAGCAGCCACCGGGACAGCTCCTACGAGCAGTACTTC.

V and J are TRBV24-1 and TRBJ2-5, with 11 bases matching TRBD2. J lost 2 bases, V lost 3 bases, and 4 bases had no gene match. This CDR3 is built from 16 residues. CDR1 and CDR2 from the germline V gene are KGHDR and SFDVKD. In nucleotides, the CDR3 is TGTGCCACCAGTGATCCGACTAGCGGGACTCAAGAGACCCAGTACTTC. As protein: CATSDPTSGTQETQYF.

The chain employs TRBV3-1 (or the pseudogene TRBV3-2) and TRBJ2-2; 10 bases fit TRBD2. The CDR3 covers 18 residues. Per germline, CDR1 LGHDT and CDR2 YNNKEL (reference sequence). J gave up 4 bases and V 1 base, and 9 bases lay outside the gene matches. For the CDR3, the DNA is TGTGCCAGCAGCCAAGTCAGCGGGGGGGCCCTCGGCACCGGGGAGCTGTTTTTT. It is translated as CASSQVSGGALGTGELFF.

The chain uses TRBV6-5 and TRBJ2-1; no definite D call. The CDR3 runs 11 residues. The V end was cut by 7 bases, the J end by 3 bases, with 4 bases between. The germline V gene encodes CDR1 MNHEY and CDR2 SVGAGI. The CDR3 DNA sequence: TGTGCCAGCACGGTCTACAATGAGCAGTTCTTC. Protein: CASTVYNEQFF.

CDR3 residues: CASSKTADTQYF. The CDR3 DNA reads TGTGCCAGCAGCAAAACAGCTGATACGCAGTATTTT. The chain is built from TRBV11-2 and TRBJ2-3, with D unclear. Per the germline V gene, CDR1 is SGHAT and CDR2 is FQNNGV. The CDR3 is 12 amino acids. Trimming stripped 5 bases from V and 6 bases from J, with 9 bases between.

The CDR3 sequence is CASSQDMGSRETQYF. The CDR3 coding sequence is TGTGCCAGCAGCCAAGATATGGGCAGCCGGGAGACCCAGTACTTC. The chain couples TRBV4-2 to TRBJ2-5; D not resolved. Germline loops: CDR1 LGHNA, CDR2 YNFKEQ. V was shortened by 0 bases and J by 5 bases, with 13 bases between the two germline ends. The CDR3 loop spans 15 amino acids.

The V and J genes are TRBV5-1 and TRBJ2-7, with D uncertain. CDR3 size: 16 residues. The germline V gene has CDR1 SGHRS and CDR2 YFSETQ. Trimming shortened V by 0 bases and J by 2 bases, and 15 bases separated the two germline ends. The CDR3 loop is CASSLGRAVETYEQYF. The CDR3 bases are TGCGCCAGCAGCTTGGGCCGCGCGGTCGAGACCTACGAGCAGTACTTC.

The chain combines TRBV6-5 with TRBJ1-1; 7 bases are a match to TRBD1. The CDR3 has 14 amino acids. Germline CDR1 is MNHEY and CDR2 is SVGAGI. V was clipped by 2 bases and J by 3 bases; unmatched bases: 3. CDR3 sequence: CASSYPDRDTEAFF. CDR3 nucleotide sequence: TGTGCCAGCAGTTACCCCGACAGGGACACTGAAGCTTTCTTT.

This clone was picked up a small number of times. The V gene is TRBV29-1, the J gene TRBJ2-2; D might be TRBD1 (6 bases). V dropped 6 bases and J dropped 5 bases, with 19 bases sitting between them. Germline CDR1 SQVTM, CDR2 ANQGSEA. There are 15 residues in the CDR3. CDR3 residues: CSVEKGTGLTGELFF. As DNA, the CDR3 is TGCAGCGTGGAAAAAGGAACAGGGTTGACCGGGGAGCTGTTTTTT.

This chain uses TRBV27 with TRBJ1-2; D is unresolved. This CDR3 region has 13 residues. Looked up from germline, CDR1 is MNHEY and CDR2 is SMNVEV (reference sequence). V lost 6 bases to trimming and J lost 7 bases, with 15 bases between them. The CDR3 DNA sequence: TGTGCCAGCAGCCCGCTCCTTCCGGGTGGCTACACCTTC. It specifies CASSPLLPGGYTF.

This sequence joins TRBV2 and TRBJ1-6, with 8 bases identical to TRBD1. J gave up 3 bases and V 5 bases, and 12 bases lay outside the gene matches. The CDR3 spans 18 residues. CDR1 is SNHLY, CDR2 FYNNEI, per germline. CDR3 residues: CASSIGTGEDLYNSPLHF. DNA for the CDR3: TGTGCCAGCAGTATTGGGACAGGAGAAGACCTCTATAATTCACCCCTCCACTTT. Variable domain in full (rest from reference TRBV2 and TRBJ1-6): EPEVTQTPSHQVTQMGQEVILRCVPISNHLYFYWYRQILGQKVEFLVSFYNNEISEKSEIFDDQFSVERPDGSNFTLKIRSTKLEDSAMYFCASSIGTGEDLYNSPLHFGNGTRLTVT.

The chain couples TRBV28 to TRBJ1-2; tentative D call: TRBD1 (5 bases). Germline V gene lookup returns CDR1 MDHEN and CDR2 SYDVKM. This CDR3 contains 13 residues. Trimming took 10 bases from V and 1 from J, leaving 13 bases between them. The chain's CDR3 is CATLDRVNYGYTF. In DNA form, the CDR3 reads TGTGCCACCTTAGACAGAGTTAACTATGGCTACACCTTC.

This chain links TRBV11-2 with TRBJ2-2; D unresolved. The CDR3 is made up of 15 amino acids. Germline loops: CDR1 SGHAT, CDR2 FQNNGV. The V and J ends lost 1 base and 0 bases respectively, with 6 bases between them. The CDR3 bases are TGTGCCAGCAGCTTAGTTCGGGCGAACACCGGGGAGCTGTTTTTT. Encoded protein: CASSLVRANTGELFF.

The count of this clone is one. This chain joins TRBV27 and TRBJ2-3; 7 bases align to TRBD1. The germline V gene has CDR1 MNHEY and CDR2 SMNVEV (reference sequence). The CDR3 length is 15 residues. V gave up 8 bases and J gave up 2 bases; unmatched junction bases: 10. The CDR3 DNA sequence: TGTGCCAGCCAAGGGGGCAGGGGGTACACAGATACGCAGTATTTT. Translating gives CASQGGRGYTDTQYF.

This chain links TRBV29-1 with TRBJ1-1; maybe TRBD1 (5 bases). Trimming cost V 6 bases and J 8 bases, with 10 bases left between them. The germline V gene encodes CDR1 SQVTM and CDR2 ANQGSEA. The CDR3 is made up of 10 amino acids. CDR3 DNA: TGCAGCGTCGACCAGGGAGAAGCTTTCTTT. Protein product: CSVDQGEAFF.